Listed here is a single T cell receptor beta chain. The assay was immunoSEQ multiplex PCR, and TCRdb's table has in-frame clones only and misses some. This sample yields 100,000 to 150,000 clones, of which approximately 92% are seen a single time; 7.9% belongs to the top ten. The V gene's germline CDR1 is SGHRS and CDR2 YFSETQ. This CDR3 spans 17 amino acids. The junction had 10 bases not matched to a gene; V was cut back by 4 bases and J by 0 bases. These data originate in a study of T cell responses to AZD1222 COVID-19 vaccine. The material was peripheral blood, obtained 28 days after the second AZD1222 dose. The J gene is TRBJ1-1, the V gene TRBV5-1, with 9 positions matching TRBD1. The TCR sequence derives from an adult who received the AZD1222 COVID-19 vaccine. CDR3 region: CASSRDRGVFMNTEAFF. CDR3 coding DNA: TGCGCCAGCAGCCGCGACAGGGGGGTCTTTATGAACACTGAAGCTTTCTTT.